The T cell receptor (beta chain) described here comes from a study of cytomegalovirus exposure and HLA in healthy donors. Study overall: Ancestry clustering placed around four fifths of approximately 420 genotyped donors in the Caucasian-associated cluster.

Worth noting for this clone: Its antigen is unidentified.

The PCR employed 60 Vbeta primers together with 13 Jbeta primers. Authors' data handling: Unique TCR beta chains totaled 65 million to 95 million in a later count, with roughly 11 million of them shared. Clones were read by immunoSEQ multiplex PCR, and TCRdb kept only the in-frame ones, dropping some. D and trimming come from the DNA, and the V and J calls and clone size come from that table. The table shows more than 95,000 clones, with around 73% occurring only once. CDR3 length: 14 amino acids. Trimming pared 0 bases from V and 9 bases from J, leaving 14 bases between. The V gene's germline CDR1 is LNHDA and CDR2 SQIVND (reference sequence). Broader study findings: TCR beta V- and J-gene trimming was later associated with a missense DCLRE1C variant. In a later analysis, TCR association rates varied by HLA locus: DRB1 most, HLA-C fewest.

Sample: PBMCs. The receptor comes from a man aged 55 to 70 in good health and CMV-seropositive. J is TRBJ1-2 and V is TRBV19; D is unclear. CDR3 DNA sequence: TGTGCCAGTAGTATAGATCCCCCCGTCGGGAGCTACACCTTC. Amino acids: CASSIDPPVGSYTF.